These T cell receptor beta chains were read from a single sample in a study of blood T cell repertoires in COVID-19. Method: immunoSEQ multiplex PCR; TCRdb's copy keeps in-frame clones and lacks some. This sample has a few hundred thousand clones, with around 92% found just once. Sequences were obtained from peripheral blood. Receptors originate from a person under 35 with COVID-19, enrolled during active disease. Both conserved end residues are part of each CDR3. D genes are given only for firm matches. Rows may omit the clone size; those that give it use once, few, many or a size class.

v_call	j_call	clone_size	d_call	cdr3_aa	cdr3_nt
TRBV2	TRBJ1-2	.	.	CASFRGARGYTF	TGTGCCAGCTTTCGGGGGGCGCGGGGCTACACCTTC
TRBV6-1	TRBJ2-2	.	TRBD1	CASSEVGQGAIGNTGELFF	TGTGCCAGCAGTGAAGTAGGACAGGGGGCGATCGGGAACACCGGGGAGCTGTTTTTT
TRBV5-4	TRBJ1-1	.	.	CASRMGGAQGIVRTEAFF	TGTGCCAGCAGAATGGGGGGGGCACAGGGTATTGTGCGGACTGAAGCTTTCTTT
TRBV2	TRBJ2-5	.	TRBD1	CASSRTGGAETQYF	TGTGCCAGCAGCAGGACAGGGGGCGCAGAGACCCAGTACTTC
TRBV7-9	TRBJ2-3	.	.	CASSLSVLSIDTQYF	TGTGCCAGCAGCTTATCGGTCCTTAGCATAGATACGCAGTATTTT
TRBV6-6	TRBJ2-4	.	.	CASSPGGNIQYF	TGTGCCAGCAGCCCAGGAGGGAACATTCAGTACTTC
TRBV5-1	TRBJ2-5	.	TRBD1	CASSPRDREETQYF	TGCGCCAGCAGCCCCCGGGACAGGGAAGAGACCCAGTACTTC
TRBV19	TRBJ2-2	.	.	CASSIFRGSTGELFF	TGTGCCAGTAGTATATTCAGGGGAAGCACCGGGGAGCTGTTTTTT
TRBV2	TRBJ2-5	.	.	CASSDIGGRKETQYF	TGTGCCAGCAGTGATATCGGGGGACGGAAAGAGACCCAGTACTTC
TRBV28	TRBJ2-2	.	TRBD2	CASSSTSGRQNGELFF	TGTGCCAGCAGTTCGACTAGCGGGAGACAGAACGGGGAGCTGTTTTTT
TRBV7-2	TRBJ1-2	.	TRBD1	CASSSGQGYGYTF	TGTGCCAGCAGCTCCGGACAGGGGTATGGCTACACCTTC
TRBV19	TRBJ2-3	once	.	CASKIPGGDTQYF	TGTGCCAGTAAGATCCCTGGCGGAGATACGCAGTATTTT
TRBV28	TRBJ2-1	.	TRBD1	CASSGTGWNEQFF	TGTGCCAGCAGCGGGACAGGGTGGAATGAGCAGTTCTTC
TRBV6-5	TRBJ2-3	.	.	CASSTGHPNTDTQYF	TGTGCCAGCAGTACCGGACACCCTAACACAGATACGCAGTATTTT
TRBV27	TRBJ2-2	.	TRBD2	CASRDLSGGRLPGELFF	TGTGCCAGCAGGGATTTGAGCGGGGGGCGCCTTCCCGGGGAGCTGTTTTTT
TRBV18	TRBJ1-1	.	.	CASSPTDDTEAFF	TGTGCCAGCTCACCGACAGATGACACTGAAGCTTTCTTT
TRBV9	TRBJ2-3	.	.	CASSVTSGGLSTDTQYF	TGTGCCAGCAGCGTAACTTCCGGCGGGCTGAGCACAGATACGCAGTATTTT
TRBV10-3	TRBJ2-7	.	TRBD2	CAISEASGYEQYF	TGTGCCATCAGTGAAGCTAGCGGCTACGAGCAGTACTTC
TRBV7-9	TRBJ2-2	.	.	CASSLLPSSTSNTGELFF	TGTGCCAGCAGCTTACTGCCTAGCAGTACATCGAACACCGGGGAGCTGTTTTTT
TRBV7-9	TRBJ2-3	.	TRBD1	CASSPGGSSTDTQYF	TGTGCCAGCAGCCCAGGGGGCTCTAGCACAGATACGCAGTATTTT
TRBV28	TRBJ1-1	few	.	CASSKQGNTEAFF	TGTGCCAGCAGTAAACAGGGGAACACTGAAGCTTTCTTT
TRBV18	TRBJ2-2	.	.	CASSLNSYGELFF	TGTGCCAGCTCACTTAACTCTTACGGGGAGCTGTTTTTT
TRBV19	TRBJ1-2	.	TRBD1	CASSLPGQRNYGYTF	TGTGCCAGTAGTTTACCGGGACAGCGTAACTATGGCTACACCTTC
TRBV13	TRBJ2-3	.	.	CASSLPRTSTDTQYF	TGTGCCAGCAGCTTACCCCGGACTAGCACAGATACGCAGTATTTT
TRBV6-6	TRBJ2-3	.	TRBD2	CASSYRAGKGTDTQYF	TGTGCCAGCAGTTACAGAGCGGGAAAAGGTACAGATACGCAGTATTTT
TRBV4-3	TRBJ1-5	.	TRBD1	CASSPGGGSNQPQHF	TGCGCCAGCAGCCCAGGGGGCGGGAGCAATCAGCCCCAGCATTTT
TRBV24-1	TRBJ1-1	.	TRBD1	CATRQGGTEAFF	TGTGCCACGAGACAGGGTGGCACTGAAGCTTTCTTT
TRBV5-6	TRBJ2-5	once	.	CASSRPMETQYF	TGTGCCAGCAGCCGTCCTATGGAGACCCAGTACTTC
TRBV6-5	TRBJ1-4	.	TRBD1	CASSLTGQGEKLFF	TGTGCCAGCAGCCTGACGGGACAGGGGGAAAAACTGTTTTTT
TRBV7-9	TRBJ1-1	once	.	CASSLVGQGTEAFF	TGTGCCAGCAGCTTAGTGGGGCAGGGCACTGAAGCTTTCTTT
TRBV5-1	TRBJ2-1	.	TRBD2	CASSLDGWGGNEQFF	TGCGCCAGCAGCTTGGACGGTTGGGGGGGCAATGAGCAGTTCTTC
TRBV9	TRBJ2-1	.	.	CASSVRETETYNEQFF	TGTGCCAGCAGCGTACGGGAAACGGAAACCTACAATGAGCAGTTCTTC
TRBV19	TRBJ2-7	once	TRBD1	CASLQGNEQYF	TGTGCCAGTCTACAGGGGAACGAGCAGTACTTC
TRBV7-2	TRBJ2-3	.	TRBD1	CASSLVWAGGEDTQYF	TGTGCCAGCAGCTTAGTTTGGGCAGGGGGAGAAGATACGCAGTATTTT
TRBV5-4	TRBJ2-7	.	TRBD1	CASSPPGQEVSYEQYF	TGTGCCAGCAGCCCCCCGGGACAGGAGGTCTCCTACGAGCAGTACTTC
TRBV2	TRBJ1-4	.	.	CASSDRGLPITPEKLFF	TGTGCCAGCAGTGATAGGGGCCTTCCTATTACCCCTGAAAAACTGTTTTTT
TRBV11-2	TRBJ2-7	.	TRBD2	CASSLGLAGSYEQYF	TGTGCCAGCAGCTTAGGACTAGCGGGGAGCTACGAGCAGTACTTC
TRBV6-1	TRBJ2-1	.	TRBD2	CASSSSLAGVEQFF	TGTGCCAGCAGTTCATCTCTAGCGGGAGTTGAGCAGTTCTTC